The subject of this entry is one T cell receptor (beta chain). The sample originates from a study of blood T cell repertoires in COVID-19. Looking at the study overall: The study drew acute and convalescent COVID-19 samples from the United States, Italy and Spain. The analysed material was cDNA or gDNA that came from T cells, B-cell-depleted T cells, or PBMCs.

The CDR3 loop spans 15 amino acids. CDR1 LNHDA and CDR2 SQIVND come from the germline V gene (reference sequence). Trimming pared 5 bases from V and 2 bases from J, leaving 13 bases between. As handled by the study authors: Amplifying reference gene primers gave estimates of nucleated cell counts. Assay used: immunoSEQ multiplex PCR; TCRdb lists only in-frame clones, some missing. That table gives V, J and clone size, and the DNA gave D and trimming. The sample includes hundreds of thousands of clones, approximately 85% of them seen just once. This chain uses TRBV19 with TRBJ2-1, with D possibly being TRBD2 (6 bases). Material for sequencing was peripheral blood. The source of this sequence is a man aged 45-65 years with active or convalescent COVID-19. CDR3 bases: TGTGCCAGTAGTCGCCTGGGGGGAACCTACAATGAGCAGTTCTTC. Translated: CASSRLGGTYNEQFF.